The 4 T cell receptor beta chains in this list originate from one sample, sequenced in a study of a mutant IDH1 vaccine in newly diagnosed glioma. Time point meaning: baseline, week 1 (first vaccination visit). This sample's treatment: pre-vaccination baseline after standard-of-care therapy. The repertoire was sequenced with immunoSEQ multiplex PCR; TCRdb's copy has only in-frame clones and lacks some. Of roughly 86,000 clones detected, around 77% appear once; the ten largest clones hold 6% to 8%. The sample consisted of PBMCs, taken from a glioma patient treated with radiotherapy, temozolomide or both. The source of these receptors is a man in his forties with glioma.

This clone was observed a few times. This chain joins TRBV4-2 and TRBJ1-5; D may be TRBD1 (5 bases). Looked up from germline, CDR1 is LGHNA and CDR2 is YNFKEQ. The V end was cut by 0 bases, the J end by 3 bases, with 18 bases between. This CDR3 contains 18 residues. CDR3 sequence: CASSQDLPVGDFNQPQHF. In DNA form, the CDR3 reads TGTGCCAGCAGCCAAGATCTGCCGGTCGGGGACTTCAATCAGCCCCAGCATTTT.

This clone was seen just once. The chain is built from TRBV14 and TRBJ2-7, with D perhaps assigned TRBD1 or TRBD2 (5 bases each). The CDR3 totals 13 residues. V was shortened by 3 bases and J by 3 bases, with 9 bases between the two germline ends. From germline, CDR1 is SGHDN and CDR2 FVKESK. CDR3 loop: CASSQGTSYEQYF. CDR3 bases: TGTGCCAGCAGCCAGGGGACCAGCTACGAGCAGTACTTC.

CDR3 coding DNA: TGTGCTAGTGGTTTGGGAGCGACTAGTGAATTTTACAATGAGCAGTTCTTC. This codes for CASGLGATSEFYNEQFF. This rearrangement joins TRBV12-5 to TRBJ2-1, with D possibly being TRBD2 (6 bases). V was clipped by 1 base and J by 4 bases, with 17 bases between them. CDR3 size: 17 residues. CDR1 LGHNT and CDR2 FRNRAP come from the germline V gene.

The gene calls are TRBV4-2 and TRBJ2-3, with a tentative D call TRBD2 (7 bases). V was trimmed by 0 bases and J by 4 bases, leaving 26 bases between them. Germline CDR1 reads LGHNA; CDR2 reads YNFKEQ. The CDR3 has 20 residues. CDR3: CASSQDRVSSGLGGADTQYF. CDR3 sequence (DNA): TGTGCCAGCAGCCAAGATCGGGTGTCTAGCGGCCTAGGGGGTGCAGATACGCAGTATTTT.